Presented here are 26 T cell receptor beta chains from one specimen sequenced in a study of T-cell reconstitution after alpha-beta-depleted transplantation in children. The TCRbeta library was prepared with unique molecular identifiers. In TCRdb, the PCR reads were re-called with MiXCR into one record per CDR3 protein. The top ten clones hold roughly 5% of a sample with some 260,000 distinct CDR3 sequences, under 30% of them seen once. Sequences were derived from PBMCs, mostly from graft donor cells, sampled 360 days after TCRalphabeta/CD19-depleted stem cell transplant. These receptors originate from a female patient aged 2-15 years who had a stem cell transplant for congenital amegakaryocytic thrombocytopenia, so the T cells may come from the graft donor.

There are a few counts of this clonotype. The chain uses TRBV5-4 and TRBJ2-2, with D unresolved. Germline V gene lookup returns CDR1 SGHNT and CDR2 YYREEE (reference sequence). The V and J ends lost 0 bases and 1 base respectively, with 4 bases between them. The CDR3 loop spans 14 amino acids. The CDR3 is CASSLDGNTGELFF. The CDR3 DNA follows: TGTGCCAGCAGCTTGGACGGGAACACCGGGGAGCTGTTTTTT.

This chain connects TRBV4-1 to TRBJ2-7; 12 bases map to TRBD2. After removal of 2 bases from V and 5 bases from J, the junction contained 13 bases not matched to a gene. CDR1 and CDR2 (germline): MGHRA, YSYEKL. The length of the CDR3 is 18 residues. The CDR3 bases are TGCGCCAGCAGCCAACACCCTAAGACTAGCGGGAGTTCCAACGAGCAGTACTTC. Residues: CASSQHPKTSGSSNEQYF.

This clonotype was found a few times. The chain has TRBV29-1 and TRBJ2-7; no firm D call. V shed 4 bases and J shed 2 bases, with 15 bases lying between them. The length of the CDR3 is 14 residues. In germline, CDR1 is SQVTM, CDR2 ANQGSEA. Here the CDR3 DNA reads TGCAGCGTTGTTGGGCACAACAATGCCTACGAGCAGTACTTC. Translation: CSVVGHNNAYEQYF.

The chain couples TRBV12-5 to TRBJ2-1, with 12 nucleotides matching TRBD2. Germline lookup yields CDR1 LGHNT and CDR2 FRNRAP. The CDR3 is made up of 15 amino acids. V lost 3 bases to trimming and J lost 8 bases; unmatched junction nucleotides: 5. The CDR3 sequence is CASGFTSGGFHEQFF. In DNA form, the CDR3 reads TGTGCTAGTGGTTTTACTAGCGGGGGGTTTCATGAGCAGTTCTTC.

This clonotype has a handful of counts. CDR3 residues: CASCALGPRDTQYF. The DNA for the CDR3 is TGTGCCAGCTGTGCTCTCGGGCCAAGAGATACGCAGTATTTT. The V and J genes are TRBV6-1 and TRBJ2-3; D call uncertain. The germline gives CDR1 MNHNS, CDR2 SASEGT. Trimming took 8 bases from V and 5 from J, leaving 17 bases between them. The CDR3 is made up of 14 amino acids.

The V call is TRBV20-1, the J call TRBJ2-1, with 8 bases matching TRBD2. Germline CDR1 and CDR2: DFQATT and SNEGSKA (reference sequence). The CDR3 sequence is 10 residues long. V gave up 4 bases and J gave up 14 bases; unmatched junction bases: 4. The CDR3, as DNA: TGCAGTGCTACCGGGGGGGCCAAGTTCTTC. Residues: CSATGGAKFF.

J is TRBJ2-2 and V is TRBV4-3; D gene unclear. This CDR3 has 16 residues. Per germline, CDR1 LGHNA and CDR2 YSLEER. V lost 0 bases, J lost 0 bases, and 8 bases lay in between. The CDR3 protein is CASSQEPVSNTGELFF. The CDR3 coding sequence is TGCGCCAGCAGCCAAGAACCCGTGTCGAACACCGGGGAGCTGTTTTTT.

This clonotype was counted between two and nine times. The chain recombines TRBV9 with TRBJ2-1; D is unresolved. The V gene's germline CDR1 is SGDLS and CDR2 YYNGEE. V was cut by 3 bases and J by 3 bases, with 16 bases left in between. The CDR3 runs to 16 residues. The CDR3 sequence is CASSAKLGLLYNEQFF. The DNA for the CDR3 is TGTGCCAGCAGCGCGAAGCTAGGTCTGCTCTACAATGAGCAGTTCTTC.

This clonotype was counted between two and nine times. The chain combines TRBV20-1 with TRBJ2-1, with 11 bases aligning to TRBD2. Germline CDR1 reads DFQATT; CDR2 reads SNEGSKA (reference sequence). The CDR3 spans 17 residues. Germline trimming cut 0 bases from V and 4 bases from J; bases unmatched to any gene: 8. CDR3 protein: CSARDASGGTRYNEQFF. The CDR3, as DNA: TGCAGTGCTAGAGATGCTAGCGGGGGGACCCGGTACAATGAGCAGTTCTTC.

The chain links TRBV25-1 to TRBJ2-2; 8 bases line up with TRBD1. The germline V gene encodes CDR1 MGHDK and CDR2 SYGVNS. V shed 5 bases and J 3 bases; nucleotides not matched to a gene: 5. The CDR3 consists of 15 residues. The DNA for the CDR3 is TGTGCCAGCAGTACGACAGGGGACCACACCGGGGAGCTGTTTTTT. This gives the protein CASSTTGDHTGELFF.

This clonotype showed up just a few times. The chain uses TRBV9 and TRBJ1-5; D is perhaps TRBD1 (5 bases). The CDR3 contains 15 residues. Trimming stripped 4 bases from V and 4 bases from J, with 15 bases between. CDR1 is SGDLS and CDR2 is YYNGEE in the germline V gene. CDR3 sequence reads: CASSPDVQANQPQHF. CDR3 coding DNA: TGTGCCAGCAGCCCCGACGTACAGGCAAATCAGCCCCAGCATTTT.

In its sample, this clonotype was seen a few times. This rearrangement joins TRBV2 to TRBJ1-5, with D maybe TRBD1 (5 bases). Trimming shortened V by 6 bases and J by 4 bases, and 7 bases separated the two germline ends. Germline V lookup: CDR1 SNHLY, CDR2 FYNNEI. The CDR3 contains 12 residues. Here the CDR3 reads CASRSGNQPQHF. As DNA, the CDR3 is TGTGCCAGCAGATCAGGGAATCAGCCCCAGCATTTT. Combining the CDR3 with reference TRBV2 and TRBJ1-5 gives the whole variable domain EPEVTQTPSHQVTQMGQEVILRCVPISNHLYFYWYRQILGQKVEFLVSFYNNEISEKSEIFDDQFSVERPDGSNFTLKIRSTKLEDSAMYFCASRSGNQPQHFGDGTRLSIL.

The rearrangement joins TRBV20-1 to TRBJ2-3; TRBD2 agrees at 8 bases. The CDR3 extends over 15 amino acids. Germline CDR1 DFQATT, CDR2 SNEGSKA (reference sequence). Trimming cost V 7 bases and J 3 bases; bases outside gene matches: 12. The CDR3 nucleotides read TGCAGTGGCACGGGGGCGGGAGGCCAGACAGATACGCAGTATTTT. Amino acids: CSGTGAGGQTDTQYF.

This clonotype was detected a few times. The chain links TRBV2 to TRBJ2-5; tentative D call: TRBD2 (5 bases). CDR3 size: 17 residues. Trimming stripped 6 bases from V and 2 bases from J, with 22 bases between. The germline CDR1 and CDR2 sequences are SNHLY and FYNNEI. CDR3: CASRVGVYLADQETQYF. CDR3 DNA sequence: TGTGCCAGCAGAGTCGGAGTCTATCTAGCTGATCAAGAGACCCAGTACTTC. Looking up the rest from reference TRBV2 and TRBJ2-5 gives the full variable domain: EPEVTQTPSHQVTQMGQEVILRCVPISNHLYFYWYRQILGQKVEFLVSFYNNEISEKSEIFDDQFSVERPDGSNFTLKIRSTKLEDSAMYFCASRVGVYLADQETQYFGPGTRLLVL.

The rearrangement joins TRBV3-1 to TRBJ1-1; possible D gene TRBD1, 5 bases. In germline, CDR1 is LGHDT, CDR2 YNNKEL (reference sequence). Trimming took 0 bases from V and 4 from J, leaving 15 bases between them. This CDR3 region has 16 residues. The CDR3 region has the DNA TGTGCCAGCAGCCAAGATAGCAGGGTTCGGGGCACTGAAGCTTTCTTT. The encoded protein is CASSQDSRVRGTEAFF.

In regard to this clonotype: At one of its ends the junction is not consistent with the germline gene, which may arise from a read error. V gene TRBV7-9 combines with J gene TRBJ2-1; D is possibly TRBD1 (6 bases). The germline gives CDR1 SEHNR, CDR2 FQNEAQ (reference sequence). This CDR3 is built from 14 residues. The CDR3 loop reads CARSLLQGWNEQFF. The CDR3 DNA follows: TGTGCCAGAAGCTTACTACAGGGTTGGAATGAGCAGTTCTTC. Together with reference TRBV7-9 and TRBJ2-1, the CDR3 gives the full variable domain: DTGVSQNPRHKITKRGQNVTFRCDPISEHNRLYWYRQTLGQGPEFLTYFQNEAQLEKSRLLSDRFSAERPKGSFSTLEIQRTEQGDSAMYLCARSLLQGWNEQFFGPGTRLTVL.

CDR3 in DNA: TGTGCCAGCAGATCACCCGCAGGGGGCGGCCCGAACACTGAAGCTTTCTTT. It is translated as CASRSPAGGGPNTEAFF. The chain couples TRBV6-1 to TRBJ1-1, with TRBD1 matching 8 bases. The CDR3 is made up of 17 amino acids. CDR1 is MNHNS and CDR2 is SASEGT in the germline V gene. The V segment lost 6 bases and the J segment 1 base; nucleotides outside the gene matches: 13.

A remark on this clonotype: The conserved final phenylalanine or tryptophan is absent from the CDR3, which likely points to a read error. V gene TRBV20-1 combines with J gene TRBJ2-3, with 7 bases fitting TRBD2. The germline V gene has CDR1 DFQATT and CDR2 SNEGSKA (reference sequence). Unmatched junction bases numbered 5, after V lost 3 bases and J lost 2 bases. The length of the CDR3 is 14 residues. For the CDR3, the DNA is TGCAGTGCTAGTGAAGCGGGGATCACAGATACGCAGTATATT. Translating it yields CSASEAGITDTQYI.

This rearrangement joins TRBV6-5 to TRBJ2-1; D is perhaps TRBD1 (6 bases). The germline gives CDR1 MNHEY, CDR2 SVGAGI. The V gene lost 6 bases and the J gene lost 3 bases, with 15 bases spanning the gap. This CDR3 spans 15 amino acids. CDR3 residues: CASSYREIYYNEQFF. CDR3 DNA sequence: TGTGCCAGCAGCTACAGGGAGATTTACTACAATGAGCAGTTCTTC.

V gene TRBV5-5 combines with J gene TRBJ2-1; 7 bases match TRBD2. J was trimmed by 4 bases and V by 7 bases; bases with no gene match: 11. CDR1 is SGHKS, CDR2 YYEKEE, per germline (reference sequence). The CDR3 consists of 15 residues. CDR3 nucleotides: TGTGCCAGCTCTCGGTTGGCGGGGGAGTACAATGAGCAGTTCTTC. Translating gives CASSRLAGEYNEQFF. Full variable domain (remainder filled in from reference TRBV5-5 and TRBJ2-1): DAGVTQSPTHLIKTRGQQVTLRCSPISGHKSVSWYQQVLGQGPQFIFQYYEKEERGRGNFPDRFSARQFPNYSSELNVNALLLGDSALYLCASSRLAGEYNEQFFGPGTRLTVL.

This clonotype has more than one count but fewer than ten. Here the CDR3 reads CSARDYRGEQYF. In nucleotides, the CDR3 is TGCAGTGCTAGAGATTATCGGGGCGAGCAGTACTTC. This sequence joins TRBV20-1 and TRBJ2-7, with a weak D call TRBD2 (5 bases). Trimming stripped 0 bases from V and 6 bases from J, with 9 bases between. Looked up from germline, CDR1 is DFQATT and CDR2 is SNEGSKA (reference sequence). CDR3 length equals 12 residues.

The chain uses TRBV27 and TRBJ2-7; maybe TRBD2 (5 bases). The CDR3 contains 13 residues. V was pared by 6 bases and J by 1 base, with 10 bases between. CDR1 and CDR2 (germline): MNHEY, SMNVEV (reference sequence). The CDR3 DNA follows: TGTGCCAGCAGCCTAGCAGTATCCTACGAGCAGTACTTC. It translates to CASSLAVSYEQYF.

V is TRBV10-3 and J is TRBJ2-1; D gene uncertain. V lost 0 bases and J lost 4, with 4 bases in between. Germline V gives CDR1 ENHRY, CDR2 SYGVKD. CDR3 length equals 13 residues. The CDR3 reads CAISESSYNEQFF. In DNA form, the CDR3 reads TGTGCCATCAGTGAGTCCTCTTACAATGAGCAGTTCTTC.

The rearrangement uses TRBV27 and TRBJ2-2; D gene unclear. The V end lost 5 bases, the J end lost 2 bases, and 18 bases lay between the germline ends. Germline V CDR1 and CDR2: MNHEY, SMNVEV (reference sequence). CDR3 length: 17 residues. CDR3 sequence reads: CASSPYLPEPNTGELFF. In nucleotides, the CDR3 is TGTGCCAGCAGTCCCTACCTTCCAGAACCCAACACCGGGGAGCTGTTTTTT.

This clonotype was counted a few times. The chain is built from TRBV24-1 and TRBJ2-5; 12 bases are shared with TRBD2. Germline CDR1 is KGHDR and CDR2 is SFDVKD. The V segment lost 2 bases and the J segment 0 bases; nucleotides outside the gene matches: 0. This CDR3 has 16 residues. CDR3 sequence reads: CATSDWTSGNQETQYF. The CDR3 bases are TGTGCCACCAGTGATTGGACTAGCGGGAACCAAGAGACCCAGTACTTC.

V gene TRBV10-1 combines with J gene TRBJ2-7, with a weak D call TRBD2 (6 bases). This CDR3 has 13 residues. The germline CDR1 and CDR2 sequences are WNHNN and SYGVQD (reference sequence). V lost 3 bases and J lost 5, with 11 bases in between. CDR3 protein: CASSDASGDEQYF. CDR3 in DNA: TGCGCCAGCAGTGACGCCTCGGGGGACGAGCAGTACTTC.